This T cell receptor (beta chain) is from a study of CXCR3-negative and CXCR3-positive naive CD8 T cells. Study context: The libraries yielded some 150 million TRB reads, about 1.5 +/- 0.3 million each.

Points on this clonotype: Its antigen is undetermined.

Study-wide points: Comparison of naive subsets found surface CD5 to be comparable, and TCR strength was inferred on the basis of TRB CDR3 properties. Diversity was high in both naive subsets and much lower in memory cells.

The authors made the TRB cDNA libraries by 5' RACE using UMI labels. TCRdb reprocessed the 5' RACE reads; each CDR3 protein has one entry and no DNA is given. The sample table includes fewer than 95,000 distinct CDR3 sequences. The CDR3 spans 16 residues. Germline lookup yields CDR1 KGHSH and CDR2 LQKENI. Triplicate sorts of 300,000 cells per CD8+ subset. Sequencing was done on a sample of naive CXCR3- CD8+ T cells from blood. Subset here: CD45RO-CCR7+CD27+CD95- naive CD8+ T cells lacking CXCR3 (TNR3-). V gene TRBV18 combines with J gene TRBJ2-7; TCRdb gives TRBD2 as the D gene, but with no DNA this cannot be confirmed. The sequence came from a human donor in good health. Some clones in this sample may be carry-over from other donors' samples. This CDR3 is CASSPVSERGFMEQYF.